Sequencing of this TCR beta chain was carried out in a study of T-cell reconstitution after alpha-beta-depleted transplantation in children. This clonotype turned up a few times. Germline V lookup: CDR1 MNHEY, CDR2 SVGAGI. Trimming cost V 1 base and J 2 bases; bases outside gene matches: 5. This CDR3 has 15 residues. A TCRbeta library incorporating unique molecular identifiers was prepared. TCRdb re-called the PCR reads through MiXCR, storing one row per CDR3 protein. The sample carries around 680,000 distinct CDR3 sequences, approximately 15% recorded once. This sample comprised PBMCs from the stem cell graft donor, obtained from the stem cell graft. This chain links TRBV6-5 with TRBJ2-7, with 7 bases aligning to TRBD1. The TCR sequence derives from a human donor who donated a stem cell graft to a child with acute myeloid leukemia. Here the CDR3 DNA reads TGTGCCAGCAGTTACTTCGACAGGGCTACCTACGAGCAGTACTTC. Amino acids: CASSYFDRATYEQYF.